A single sample gave rise to the 5 T cell receptor beta chains below, sequenced in a study of blood T cell repertoires in COVID-19. The assay was immunoSEQ multiplex PCR, and TCRdb's table has in-frame clones only and misses some. Here the sample spans fewer than 200,000 clones, less than 85% being singletons. Sequenced material: PBMCs or T cells enriched from blood (not recorded which). These receptors all stem from a woman aged 55-75 years with acute COVID-19.

This clone appeared a single time. The V gene is TRBV6-5, the J gene TRBJ1-2; tentatively, D is TRBD1 (5 bases). Per germline, CDR1 MNHEY and CDR2 SVGAGI. The CDR3 runs 14 residues. Trimming took off 5 bases at V and 4 bases at J, with 14 bases between the two ends. CDR3 DNA: TGTGCCAGCAGTACCAAATCGGACATCTATGGCTACACCTTC. It translates to CASSTKSDIYGYTF.

V gene TRBV11-2 combines with J gene TRBJ2-3; TRBD1 might be the D (6 bases). CDR1 and CDR2 from the germline V gene are SGHAT and FQNNGV. The CDR3 covers 19 residues. The ends were cut back, 7 bases at V and 5 bases at J, with 31 bases in the middle. The CDR3 reads CASTQRDKSKSSWIDTQYF. The CDR3, as DNA: TGTGCCAGCACCCAACGGGACAAGAGCAAATCTAGCTGGATAGATACGCAGTATTTT.

The J gene is TRBJ1-6, the V gene TRBV19; D is ambiguous. V dropped 7 bases and J dropped 8 bases, with 15 bases sitting between them. CDR1 and CDR2 (germline): LNHDA, SQIVND (reference sequence). The CDR3 length is 14 residues. As DNA, the CDR3 is TGTGCCAGTAACCTGGCGGGAGTTGATTCACCCCTCCACTTT. Its translation: CASNLAGVDSPLHF.

Comment on this clone: This sample also contains other DNA sequences that code for the same CDR3. The gene calls are TRBV5-1 and TRBJ1-1; the match to TRBD1 covers 8 bases. CDR1 and CDR2 (germline): SGHRS, YFSETQ. V shed 1 base and J 5 bases; nucleotides not matched to a gene: 4. The CDR3 has 14 residues. The DNA for the CDR3 is TGCGCCAGCAGCTTGCAGGGGGCGATAACTGAAGCTTTCTTT. It yields the protein CASSLQGAITEAFF.

This sequence joins TRBV6-5 and TRBJ2-2; no firm D call. CDR1 and CDR2 from the germline V gene are MNHEY and SVGAGI. CDR3 length: 15 residues. Trimming stripped 6 bases from V and 6 bases from J, with 17 bases between. CDR3 sequence: CASRAATGFSGELFF. The CDR3 nucleotides read TGTGCCAGCAGGGCGGCCACCGGATTTTCCGGGGAGCTGTTTTTT.